The 18 T cell receptor beta chains below all came from one sample that was sequenced in a study of T cell responses to AZD1222 COVID-19 vaccine. TCRdb keeps only in-frame clones here, not all; method: immunoSEQ multiplex PCR. The top ten hold around 9.3% of the sample, which has tens of thousands of clones, 85% to 90% seen once. The sample in question was peripheral blood, obtained 28 days after the second AZD1222 dose. The receptors originated from an adult who received the AZD1222 COVID-19 vaccine.

The chain carries TRBV20-1 and TRBJ2-7, with D uncertain. V shed 3 bases and J shed 5 bases, with 8 bases lying between them. The CDR3 runs to 11 residues. CDR1 is DFQATT and CDR2 is SNEGSKA in the germline V gene (reference sequence). Written as DNA, the CDR3 is TGCAGTGCTAGTCATCATAACGAGCAGTACTTC. Translation: CSASHHNEQYF.

The chain carries TRBV4-3 and TRBJ2-7; D gene ambiguous. The CDR3 loop spans 14 amino acids. Trimming pared 4 bases from V and 0 bases from J, leaving 10 bases between. Germline CDR1 and CDR2: LGHNA and YSLEER. CDR3 loop: CASSPGGSSYEQYF. CDR3 nucleotide sequence: TGCGCCAGCAGCCCTGGCGGTAGCTCCTACGAGCAGTACTTC.

The gene calls are TRBV10-3 and TRBJ2-7; D is undetermined. The germline V gene has CDR1 ENHRY and CDR2 SYGVKD. V lost 3 bases and J 4 bases, leaving 7 bases between the germline ends. This CDR3 is 12 amino acids long. For the CDR3, the DNA is TGTGCCATCAGTGATGTGTCTTACGAGCAGTACTTC. Translated: CAISDVSYEQYF.

The chain carries TRBV10-1 and TRBJ2-7; 11 nucleotides align to TRBD1. Per the germline V gene, CDR1 is WNHNN and CDR2 is SYGVQD (reference sequence). The CDR3 runs to 19 residues. The V and J ends lost 8 bases and 3 bases, in that order; junction bases with no gene match: 21. CDR3 protein: CASAHGEGQGVRFGYEQYV. Written as DNA, the CDR3 is TGCGCCAGCGCGCATGGGGAGGGACAGGGGGTTCGGTTTGGCTACGAGCAGTACGTC.

The chain is built from TRBV6-1 and TRBJ2-3; the D is unclear. This CDR3 has 15 residues. The ends were cut back, 0 bases at V and 0 bases at J, with 7 bases in the middle. Germline CDR1 is MNHNS and CDR2 is SASEGT. The CDR3 reads CASSEAAGSTDTQYF. CDR3 coding DNA: TGTGCCAGCAGTGAAGCGGCAGGTAGCACAGATACGCAGTATTTT.

V is TRBV9 and J is TRBJ1-1; D not resolved. The CDR3 sequence is 14 residues long. CDR1 is SGDLS, CDR2 YYNGEE, per germline. V was cut by 2 bases and J by 4 bases, with 12 bases left in between. This chain's CDR3 is CASSVHRGGTEAFF. CDR3 coding DNA: TGTGCCAGCAGCGTTCATCGGGGTGGCACTGAAGCTTTCTTT.

The rearrangement joins TRBV5-6 to TRBJ1-5; 9 positions match TRBD1. This CDR3 is built from 16 residues. V lost 2 bases and J lost 0; bases outside the gene matches: 3. CDR1 and CDR2 from the germline V gene are SGHDT and YYEEEE. The CDR3 nucleotides are TGTGCCAGCAGCTTAGGGACAGGGCTTAGCAATCAGCCCCAGCATTTT. Translation gives CASSLGTGLSNQPQHF.

The chain couples TRBV7-9 to TRBJ2-4; 7 bases agree with TRBD1. CDR1 and CDR2 (germline): SEHNR, FQNEAQ (reference sequence). V lost 3 bases and J lost 4; bases outside the gene matches: 3. CDR3 length: 14 residues. CDR3 in DNA: TGTGCCAGCAGCTTGCTGGGACAGAAAAACATTCAGTACTTC. Encoded protein: CASSLLGQKNIQYF.

The J gene is TRBJ2-5, the V gene TRBV9, with TRBD2 matching over 12 bases. V was clipped by 2 bases and J by 5 bases; unmatched bases: 10. The CDR3 covers 17 residues. Germline V gene lookup returns CDR1 SGDLS and CDR2 YYNGEE. CDR3 nucleotides: TGTGCCAGCAGCGTTGGGGGACTAGCGGGTGGGCCTGAGACCCAGTACTTC. Its protein product is CASSVGGLAGGPETQYF.

This clone was found once. The sample has other DNA sequences that encode this CDR3 too. V gene TRBV6-6 combines with J gene TRBJ1-1; TRBD1 agrees at 9 bases. The CDR3 sequence is 16 residues long. With V trimmed by 0 bases and J by 1 base, 3 bases remained unmatched. CDR1 MNHNY and CDR2 SVGAGI come from the germline V gene (reference sequence). CDR3 in DNA: TGTGCCAGCAGTTACTCGCCGGGACAGGGGAACACTGAAGCTTTCTTT. This encodes CASSYSPGQGNTEAFF.

This chain connects TRBV6-6 to TRBJ2-7; TRBD1 matches 9 bases. The CDR3 covers 14 residues. V dropped 2 bases and J dropped 6; count of bases not matched to a gene: 5. Germline V CDR1 and CDR2: MNHNY, SVGAGI (reference sequence). CDR3 loop: CASSYGGQGVEQYV. The CDR3 region has the DNA TGTGCCAGCAGTTACGGGGGACAGGGCGTCGAGCAGTACGTC.

The chain combines TRBV6-5 with TRBJ1-4; D not resolved. The CDR3 has 16 amino acids. V shed 0 bases and J shed 3 bases, with 11 bases lying between them. Germline V gives CDR1 MNHEY, CDR2 SVGAGI. CDR3 in DNA: TGTGCCAGCAGTTACTCCGATCGGGCGGCTAATGAAAAACTGTTTTTT. Translation: CASSYSDRAANEKLFF.

This clone is termed medium-sized (0.01 to 0.1%). The chain links TRBV11-2 to TRBJ1-2; 8 nucleotides agree with TRBD1. The CDR3 has 15 residues. V shed 6 bases, J shed 6 bases, and the junction held 12 bases outside the gene matches. Germline V gene sequence: CDR1 SGHAT, CDR2 FQNNGV. CDR3 sequence (DNA): TGTGCCAGCAGATCGGGACAGGCCGCAAGAGATGGCTACACCTTC. It is translated as CASRSGQAARDGYTF. Drawing the rest from reference TRBV11-2 and TRBJ1-2, the complete variable domain is EAGVAQSPRYKIIEKRQSVAFWCNPISGHATLYWYQQILGQGPKLLIQFQNNGVVDDSQLPKDRFSAERLKGVDSTLKIQPAKLEDSAVYLCASRSGQAARDGYTFGSGTRLTVV.

The chain couples TRBV6-2 or TRBV6-3 to TRBJ2-5; no clear D gene. The V gene's germline CDR1 is MNHEY and CDR2 SVGEGT. This CDR3 region has 13 residues. Trimming took off 0 bases at V and 2 bases at J, with 4 bases between the two ends. In nucleotides, the CDR3 is TGTGCCAGCAGTTACTCGAGACAAGAGACCCAGTACTTC. Encoded protein: CASSYSRQETQYF.

This chain uses TRBV7-8 with TRBJ1-4; 8 bases map to TRBD1. The CDR3 sequence is 14 residues long. With 3 bases clipped from V and 10 bases from J, the junction kept 7 bases outside the gene matches. Germline V gene lookup returns CDR1 SGHVS and CDR2 FQNEAQ. The CDR3 loop is CASSLGQVVGKLFF. DNA for the CDR3: TGTGCCAGCAGCTTGGGACAGGTGGTAGGAAAACTGTTTTTT.

The V call is TRBV5-1, the J call TRBJ2-5; 12 positions match TRBD2. The CDR3 covers 17 residues. V shed 2 bases, J shed 2 bases, and the junction held 7 bases outside the gene matches. The germline V gene encodes CDR1 SGHRS and CDR2 YFSETQ. The CDR3 sequence is CASSFRGLAGGQETQYF. Written as DNA, the CDR3 is TGCGCCAGCAGCTTCCGAGGGCTAGCGGGAGGGCAAGAGACCCAGTACTTC.

The rearrangement links TRBV4-3 to TRBJ1-4, with a tentative D call TRBD1 (6 bases). The germline CDR1 and CDR2 sequences are LGHNA and YSLEER. The CDR3 runs to 19 residues. Trimming cost V 2 bases and J 2 bases, with 21 bases left between them. This chain's CDR3 is CASSQLGGRESATNEKLFF. The CDR3 DNA reads TGCGCCAGCAGCCAACTTGGGGGCAGGGAGTCTGCGACTAATGAAAAACTGTTTTTT.

The genes are TRBV24-1 and TRBJ1-3; 9 bases match TRBD1. Germline V CDR1 and CDR2: KGHDR, SFDVKD. There are 15 residues in the CDR3. The J segment lost 2 bases and the V segment lost 8 bases, leaving 6 bases of the junction unmatched. As DNA, the CDR3 is TGTGCCACCATCAGACAGGGGGTGGCTGGAAACACCATATATTTT. It yields the protein CATIRQGVAGNTIYF.